This TCR beta chain was sequenced during a study of CD8 T cells in Susac syndrome. From blood CD8+ and CD4+ T cells, the TCR beta chain was sequenced. The TEMRA cells underwent FACS enrichment, while the CD8+ and CD4+ T cells underwent negative isolation. General study findings and limits: The study acknowledged a relatively small number of individuals in its TCR sequencing and HLA analysis.

As for this clonotype: The antigen is not known.

RNA, at roughly 0.45 to 1 ug, was reverse transcribed with random hexamers. The CDR3 of TCR beta was amplified by immunoSEQ multiplex PCR across 54 Vbeta and 13 Jbeta. TCRdb re-called the immunoSEQ multiplex PCR reads through MiXCR, storing one row per CDR3 protein. Of 200,000 to 250,000 distinct CDR3 sequences in the sample, 80% to 95% are singletons; the top ten hold roughly 0.072%. The CDR3 is 13 residues long. Germline V gene lookup returns CDR1 MNHNS and CDR2 SASEGT. V was clipped by 3 bases and J by 5 bases, with 8 bases between them. The material sequenced was CD4+ T cells from PBMCs. The J gene is TRBJ1-5, the V gene TRBV6-1; no firm D call. The TCR was taken from a human donor with multiple sclerosis. The CDR3 protein is CASSDGRDQPQHF. CDR3 nucleotides: TGTGCCAGCAGTGATGGAAGGGATCAGCCCCAGCATTTT.